Detailed here is one TCR beta chain. Its antigen is currently unknown. This sample is drawn from a study of shared clonotypes between healthy human individuals. Study information: With ages of 18 to 49, the donors were two women and three men. Whole-study findings and limits: Some naive CD4 clonotypes, about 5%, turned up in common across several donors.

V lost 6 bases to trimming and J lost 4 bases, with 7 bases between them. Per the germline V gene, CDR1 is DFQATT and CDR2 is SNEGSKA (reference sequence). The CDR3 has 11 residues. Only CD45RO-negative cells positively selected for CCR7 counted as naive CD8 cells, so terminally differentiated effector memory CD45RA+ cells were excluded. Donors comprised healthy HIV-negative adults lacking recent acute infections or vaccinations. In the study's own analysis: From ImmunoSEQ came sequences covering only the junction and carrying no quality scores, so filtering differed. Here immunoSEQ multiplex PCR was the method, and the copy in TCRdb shows in-frame clones only, minus some. D and trimming come from the DNA, and the V and J calls and clone size come from that table. The sample has around 550,000 clones; roughly 95% are singletons.

What was sequenced was naive CD8+ T cells sorted from blood. The rearrangement uses TRBV20-1 and TRBJ2-1, with D unclear. This TCR derives from a woman between 25 and 40 years old in good health. CDR3 region: CSAVGYNEQFF. CDR3 coding DNA: TGCAGTGCCGTGGGGTACAATGAGCAGTTCTTC.